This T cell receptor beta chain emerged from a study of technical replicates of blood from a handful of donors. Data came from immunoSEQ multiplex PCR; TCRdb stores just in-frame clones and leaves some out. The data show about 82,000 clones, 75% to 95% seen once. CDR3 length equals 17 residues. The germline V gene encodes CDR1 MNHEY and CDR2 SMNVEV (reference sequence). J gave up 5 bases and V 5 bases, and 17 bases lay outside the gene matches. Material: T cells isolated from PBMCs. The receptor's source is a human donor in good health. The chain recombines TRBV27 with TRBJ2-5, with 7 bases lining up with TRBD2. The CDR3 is CASSSKRGLRLQETQYF. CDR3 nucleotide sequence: TGTGCCAGCAGTAGTAAGCGGGGCCTCAGGCTCCAGGAGACCCAGTACTTC.